A selection of T cell receptor beta chains follows, all from one sample in a study of T cell repertoires in cytomegalovirus infection. TCRdb fed the reads into MiXCR, producing one record per CDR3 protein. The sample has 150,000 to 200,000 distinct CDR3 sequences; about 28% are singletons. Sequencing used PBMCs. These receptors were obtained from a human donor in good health (CMV status not recorded). Some clones in this sample may be carry-over from other donors' samples. CDR3s include the opening cysteine and the closing phenylalanine or tryptophan. D genes are given only for firm matches. Size is stated for part of the rows, as once, few or many counts, or as a class when the clone is expanded.

clone_size: many
j_call: TRBJ2-3
v_call: TRBV7-2
d_call: TRBD2
cdr3_length: 17
cdr3_aa: CASSLGESGGGADTQYF
cdr3_nt: TGTGCCAGCAGCTTAGGGGAAAGCGGGGGAGGGGCAGATACGCAGTATTTT

clone_size: many
j_call: TRBJ2-3
v_call: TRBV7-2
d_call: NA
cdr3_length: 16
cdr3_aa: CASSLRRGTPTDTQYF
cdr3_nt: TGTGCCAGCAGTCTAAGGCGCGGGACACCTACAGATACGCAGTATTTT

clone_size: many
j_call: TRBJ2-5
v_call: TRBV10-3
d_call: NA
cdr3_length: 13
cdr3_aa: CATLSTEQETQYF
cdr3_nt: TGTGCCACCCTTTCGACAGAACAAGAGACCCAGTACTTC

clone_size: NA
j_call: TRBJ1-6
v_call: TRBV7-8
d_call: NA
cdr3_length: 17
cdr3_aa: CASSLGTVSSYNSPLHF
cdr3_nt: TGTGCCAGCAGCTTAGGGACGGTGAGCTCCTATAATTCACCCCTCCACTTT

clone_size: few
j_call: TRBJ2-3
v_call: TRBV24-1
d_call: TRBD2
cdr3_length: 16
cdr3_aa: CATSDWTSEGTDTQYF
cdr3_nt: TGTGCCACCAGTGATTGGACTAGCGAGGGCACAGATACGCAGTATTTT

clone_size: NA
j_call: TRBJ2-1
v_call: TRBV23-1
d_call: TRBD1
cdr3_length: 17
cdr3_aa: CASTIPGQPLSYNEQFF
cdr3_nt: TGCGCCAGCACCATACCGGGACAGCCGCTGAGTTACAATGAGCAGTTCTTC

clone_size: many
j_call: TRBJ1-6
v_call: TRBV7-2
d_call: TRBD1
cdr3_length: 14
cdr3_aa: CASSPGQTRKPLHF
cdr3_nt: TGTGCCAGCAGCCCGGGACAGACGCGGAAGCCCCTCCACTTT

clone_size: few
j_call: TRBJ1-1
v_call: TRBV5-1
d_call: TRBD1
cdr3_length: 15
cdr3_aa: CASAGGTAVNTEAFF
cdr3_nt: TGCGCCAGCGCCGGAGGGACAGCTGTGAACACTGAAGCTTTCTTT

clone_size: NA
j_call: TRBJ2-1
v_call: TRBV12-3/TRBV12-4
d_call: NA
cdr3_length: 13
cdr3_aa: CASSLRGLGEQFF
cdr3_nt: TGTGCCAGCAGTTTACGAGGTCTTGGTGAGCAGTTCTTC

clone_size: few
j_call: TRBJ1-1
v_call: TRBV29-1
d_call: NA
cdr3_length: 11
cdr3_aa: CSVESVGGAFF
cdr3_nt: TGCAGCGTTGAGTCGGTGGGGGGAGCTTTCTTT

clone_size: many
j_call: TRBJ2-5
v_call: TRBV7-6
d_call: NA
cdr3_length: 13
cdr3_aa: CASSFPGVETQYF
cdr3_nt: TGTGCCAGCAGCTTCCCCGGGGTAGAGACCCAGTACTTC

clone_size: few
j_call: TRBJ1-1
v_call: TRBV6-2/TRBV6-3
d_call: TRBD1
cdr3_length: 17
cdr3_aa: CASSIRQGAGWNTEAFF
cdr3_nt: TGTGCCAGCAGTATTCGACAGGGGGCAGGCTGGAACACTGAAGCTTTCTTT

clone_size: NA
j_call: TRBJ1-1
v_call: TRBV6-2/TRBV6-3
d_call: TRBD1
cdr3_length: 13
cdr3_aa: CASEDRGDTEAFF
cdr3_nt: TGTGCCAGCGAGGACAGGGGGGACACTGAAGCTTTCTTT

clone_size: few
j_call: TRBJ1-2
v_call: TRBV5-5
d_call: NA
cdr3_length: 13
cdr3_aa: CASSLVAGYGYTF
cdr3_nt: TGTGCCAGCAGCTTGGTAGCAGGGTATGGCTACACCTTC

clone_size: NA
j_call: TRBJ2-3
v_call: TRBV7-6
d_call: NA
cdr3_length: 14
cdr3_aa: CATSTRASTDTQYF
cdr3_nt: TGTGCCACCTCCACCCGTGCTAGCACAGATACGCAGTATTTT

clone_size: NA
j_call: TRBJ1-1
v_call: TRBV7-7
d_call: TRBD1
cdr3_length: 16
cdr3_aa: CASSVTGTGGCTEAFF
cdr3_nt: TGTGCTAGCAGCGTTACCGGGACAGGGGGCTGCACTGAAGCTTTCTTT